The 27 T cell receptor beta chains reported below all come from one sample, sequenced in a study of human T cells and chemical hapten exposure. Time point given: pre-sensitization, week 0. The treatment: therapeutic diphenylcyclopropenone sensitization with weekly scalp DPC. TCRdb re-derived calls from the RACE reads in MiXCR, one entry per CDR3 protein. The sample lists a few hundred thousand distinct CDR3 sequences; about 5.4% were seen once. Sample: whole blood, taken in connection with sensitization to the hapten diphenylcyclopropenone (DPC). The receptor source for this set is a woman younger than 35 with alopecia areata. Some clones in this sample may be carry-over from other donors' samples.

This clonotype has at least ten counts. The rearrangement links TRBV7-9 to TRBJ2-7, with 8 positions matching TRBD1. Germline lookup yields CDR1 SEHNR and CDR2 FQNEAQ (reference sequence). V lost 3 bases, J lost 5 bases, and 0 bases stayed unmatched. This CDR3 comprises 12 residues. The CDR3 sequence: CASSLTGDEQYF. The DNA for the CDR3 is TGTGCCAGCAGCTTGACAGGGGACGAGCAGTACTTC.

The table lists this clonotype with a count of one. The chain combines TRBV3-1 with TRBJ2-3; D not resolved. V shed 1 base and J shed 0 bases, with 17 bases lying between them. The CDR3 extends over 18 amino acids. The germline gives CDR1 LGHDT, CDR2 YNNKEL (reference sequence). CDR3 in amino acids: CASSQATPLPGSTDTQYF. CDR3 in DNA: TGTGCCAGCAGCCAAGCCACCCCTCTTCCGGGCAGCACAGATACGCAGTATTTT.

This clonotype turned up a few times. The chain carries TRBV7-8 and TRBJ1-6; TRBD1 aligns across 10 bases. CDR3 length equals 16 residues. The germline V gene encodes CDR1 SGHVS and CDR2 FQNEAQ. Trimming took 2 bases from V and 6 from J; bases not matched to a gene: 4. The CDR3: CASSLRTGGPNSPLHF. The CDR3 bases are TGTGCCAGCAGCTTAAGGACAGGGGGTCCTAATTCACCCCTCCACTTT.

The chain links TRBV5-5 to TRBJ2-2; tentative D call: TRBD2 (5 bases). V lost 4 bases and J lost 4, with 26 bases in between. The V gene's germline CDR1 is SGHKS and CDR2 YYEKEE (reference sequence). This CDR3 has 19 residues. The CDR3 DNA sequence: TGTGCCAGCAGCCTCCGGGGTCTCACGGCCCCGCAAGTCACCGGGGAGCTGTTTTTT. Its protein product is CASSLRGLTAPQVTGELFF.

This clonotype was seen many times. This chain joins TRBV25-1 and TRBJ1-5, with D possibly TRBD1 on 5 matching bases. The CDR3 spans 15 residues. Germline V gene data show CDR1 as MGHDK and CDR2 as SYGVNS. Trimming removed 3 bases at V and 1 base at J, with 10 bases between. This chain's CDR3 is CASSDGADSNQPQHF. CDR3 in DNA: TGTGCCAGCAGTGACGGGGCAGACAGCAATCAGCCCCAGCATTTT.

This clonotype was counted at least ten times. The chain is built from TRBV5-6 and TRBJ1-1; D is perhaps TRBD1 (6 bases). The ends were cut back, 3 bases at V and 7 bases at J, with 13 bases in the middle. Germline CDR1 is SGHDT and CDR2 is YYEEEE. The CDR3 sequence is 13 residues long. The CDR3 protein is CASSWGATGEAFF. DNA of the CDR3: TGTGCCAGCAGCTGGGGGGCGACAGGTGAAGCTTTCTTT.

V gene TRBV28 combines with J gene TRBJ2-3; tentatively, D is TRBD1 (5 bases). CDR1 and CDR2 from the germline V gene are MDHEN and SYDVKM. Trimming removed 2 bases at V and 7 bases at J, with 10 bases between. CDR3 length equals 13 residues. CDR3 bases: TGTGCCAGCAGTTTAGGTCCAGGGTATACGCAGTATTTT. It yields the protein CASSLGPGYTQYF.

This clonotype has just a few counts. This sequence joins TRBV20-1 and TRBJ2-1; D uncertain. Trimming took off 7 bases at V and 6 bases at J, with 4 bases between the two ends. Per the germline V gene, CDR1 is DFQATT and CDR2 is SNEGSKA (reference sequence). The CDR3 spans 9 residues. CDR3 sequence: CSVSNEQFF. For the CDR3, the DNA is TGCAGTGTCAGCAATGAGCAGTTCTTC.

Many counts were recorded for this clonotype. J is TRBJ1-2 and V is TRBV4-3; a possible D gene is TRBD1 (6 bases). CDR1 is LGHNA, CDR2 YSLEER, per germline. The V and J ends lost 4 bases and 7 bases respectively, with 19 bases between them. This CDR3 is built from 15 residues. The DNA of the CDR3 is TGCGCCAGCAGCCTCGCCCGGGGGCCCGCGGGTGGCTACACCTTC. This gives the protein CASSLARGPAGGYTF.

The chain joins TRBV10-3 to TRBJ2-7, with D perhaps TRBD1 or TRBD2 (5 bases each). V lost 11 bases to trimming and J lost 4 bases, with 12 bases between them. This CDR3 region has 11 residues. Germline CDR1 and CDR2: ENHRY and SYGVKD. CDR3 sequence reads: CASAREYEQYF. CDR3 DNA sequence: TGTGCCTCTGCCAGGGAGTACGAGCAGTACTTC.

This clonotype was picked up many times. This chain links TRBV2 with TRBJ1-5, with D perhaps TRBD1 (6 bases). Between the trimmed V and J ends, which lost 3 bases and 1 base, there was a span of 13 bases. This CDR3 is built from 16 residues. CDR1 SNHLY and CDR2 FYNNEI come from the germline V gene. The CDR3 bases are TGTGCCAGCAGTGAGGTTGGGGGGCGCAGCAATCAGCCCCAGCATTTT. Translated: CASSEVGGRSNQPQHF. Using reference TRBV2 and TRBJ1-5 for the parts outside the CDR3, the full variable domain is EPEVTQTPSHQVTQMGQEVILRCVPISNHLYFYWYRQILGQKVEFLVSFYNNEISEKSEIFDDQFSVERPDGSNFTLKIRSTKLEDSAMYFCASSEVGGRSNQPQHFGDGTRLSIL.

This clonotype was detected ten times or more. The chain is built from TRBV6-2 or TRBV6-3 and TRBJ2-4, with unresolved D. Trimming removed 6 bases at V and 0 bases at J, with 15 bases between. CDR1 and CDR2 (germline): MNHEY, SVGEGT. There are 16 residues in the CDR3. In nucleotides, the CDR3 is TGTGCCAGCAGACCTGGGGTTGCTAGAGCCAAAAACATTCAGTACTTC. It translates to CASRPGVARAKNIQYF.

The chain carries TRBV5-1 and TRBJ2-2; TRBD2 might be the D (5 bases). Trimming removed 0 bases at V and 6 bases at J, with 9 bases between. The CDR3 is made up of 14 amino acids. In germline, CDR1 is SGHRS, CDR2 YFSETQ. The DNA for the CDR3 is TGCGCCAGCAGCTTGGATGTCGGGGCCGGGGAGCTGTTTTTT. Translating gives CASSLDVGAGELFF.

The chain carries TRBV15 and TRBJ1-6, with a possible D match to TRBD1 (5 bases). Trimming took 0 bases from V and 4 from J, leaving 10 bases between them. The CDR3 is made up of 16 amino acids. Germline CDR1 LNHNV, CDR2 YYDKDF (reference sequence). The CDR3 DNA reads TGTGCCACCAGCAGAGATAGAGACAGATATAATTCACCCCTCCACTTT. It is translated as CATSRDRDRYNSPLHF.

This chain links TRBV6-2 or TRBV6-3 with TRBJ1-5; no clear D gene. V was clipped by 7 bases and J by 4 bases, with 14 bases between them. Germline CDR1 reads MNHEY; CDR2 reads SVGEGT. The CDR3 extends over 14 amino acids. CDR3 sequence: CASNGPGFNQPQHF. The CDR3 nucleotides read TGTGCCAGCAATGGGCCGGGGTTTAATCAGCCCCAGCATTTT.

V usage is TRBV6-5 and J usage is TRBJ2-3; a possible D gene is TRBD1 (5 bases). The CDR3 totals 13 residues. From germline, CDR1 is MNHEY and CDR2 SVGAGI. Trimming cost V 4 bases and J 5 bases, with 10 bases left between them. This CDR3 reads CASSFSTVDTQYF. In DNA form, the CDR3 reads TGTGCCAGCAGTTTCTCGACAGTAGATACGCAGTATTTT.

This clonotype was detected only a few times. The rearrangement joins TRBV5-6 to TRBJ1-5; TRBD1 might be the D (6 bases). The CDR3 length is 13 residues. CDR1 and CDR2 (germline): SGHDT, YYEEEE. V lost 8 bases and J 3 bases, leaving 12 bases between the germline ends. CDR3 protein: CASSAGDNQPQHF. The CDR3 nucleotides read TGTGCCAGTTCCGCAGGGGACAATCAGCCCCAGCATTTT.

CDR3 amino acids: CASSQGGFYEQYF. The CDR3 nucleotides read TGCGCCAGCAGCCAAGGGGGGTTCTACGAGCAGTACTTC. The J gene is TRBJ2-7, the V gene TRBV4-3; D may correspond to TRBD1 or TRBD2 (5 bases each). The CDR3 spans 13 residues. Germline loops: CDR1 LGHNA, CDR2 YSLEER. V gave up 1 base and J gave up 3 bases, with 7 bases separating them.

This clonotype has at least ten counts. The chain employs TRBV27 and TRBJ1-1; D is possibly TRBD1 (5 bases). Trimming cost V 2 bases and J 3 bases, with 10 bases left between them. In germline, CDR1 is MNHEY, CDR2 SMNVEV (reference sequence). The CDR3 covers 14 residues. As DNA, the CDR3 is TGTGCCAGCAGTTTAAAAGCAGGGTACACTGAAGCTTTCTTT. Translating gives CASSLKAGYTEAFF.

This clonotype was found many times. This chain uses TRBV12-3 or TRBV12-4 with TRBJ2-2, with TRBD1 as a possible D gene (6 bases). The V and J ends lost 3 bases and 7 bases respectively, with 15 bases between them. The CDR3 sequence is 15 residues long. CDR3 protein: CASSFQAGAGGELFF. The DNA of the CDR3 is TGTGCCAGCAGTTTCCAGGCAGGGGCAGGCGGGGAGCTGTTTTTT.

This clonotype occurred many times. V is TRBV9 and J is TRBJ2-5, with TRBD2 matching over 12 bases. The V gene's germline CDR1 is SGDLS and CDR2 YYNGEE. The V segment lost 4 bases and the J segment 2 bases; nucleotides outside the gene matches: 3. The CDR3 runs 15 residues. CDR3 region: CASSPGTSGQETQYF. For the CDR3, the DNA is TGTGCCAGCAGCCCCGGGACTAGCGGGCAAGAGACCCAGTACTTC. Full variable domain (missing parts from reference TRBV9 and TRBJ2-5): DSGVTQTPKHLITATGQRVTLRCSPRSGDLSVYWYQQSLDQGLQFLIQYYNGEERAKGNILERFSAQQFPDLHSELNLSSLELGDSALYFCASSPGTSGQETQYFGPGTRLLVL.

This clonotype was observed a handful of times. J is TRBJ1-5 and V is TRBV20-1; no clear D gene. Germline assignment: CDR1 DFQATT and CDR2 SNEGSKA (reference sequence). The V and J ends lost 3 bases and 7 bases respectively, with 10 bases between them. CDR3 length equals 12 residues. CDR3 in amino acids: CSASRRAQPQHF. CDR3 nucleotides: TGCAGTGCTAGTCGTCGGGCGCAGCCCCAGCATTTT.

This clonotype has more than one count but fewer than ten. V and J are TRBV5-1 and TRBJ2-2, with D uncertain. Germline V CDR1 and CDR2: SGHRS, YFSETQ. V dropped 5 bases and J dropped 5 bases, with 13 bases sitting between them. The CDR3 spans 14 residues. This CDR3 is CASRPQSLTGELFF. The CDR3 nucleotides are TGCGCCAGCAGACCCCAGAGCCTAACCGGGGAGCTGTTTTTT.

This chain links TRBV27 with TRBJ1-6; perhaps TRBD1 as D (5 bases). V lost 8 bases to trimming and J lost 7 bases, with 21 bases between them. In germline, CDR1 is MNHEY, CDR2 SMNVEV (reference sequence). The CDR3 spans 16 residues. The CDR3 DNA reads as TGTGCCAGCTCGCTCTCGGGACGGGTTTGGAATTCACCCCTCCACTTT. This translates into CASSLSGRVWNSPLHF.

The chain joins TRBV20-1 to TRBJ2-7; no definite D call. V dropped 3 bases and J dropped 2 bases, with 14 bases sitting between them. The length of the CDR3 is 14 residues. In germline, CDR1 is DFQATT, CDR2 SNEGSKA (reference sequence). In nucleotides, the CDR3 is TGCAGTGCTAGTCGTGGGCCGGCCGCCTACGAGCAGTACTTC. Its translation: CSASRGPAAYEQYF.

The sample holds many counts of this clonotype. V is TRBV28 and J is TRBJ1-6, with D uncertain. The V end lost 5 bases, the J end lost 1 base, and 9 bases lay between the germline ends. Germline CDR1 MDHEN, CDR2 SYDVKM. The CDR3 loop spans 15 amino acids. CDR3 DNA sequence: TGTGCCAGCAGTGTCGGTTTTTCCTATAATTCACCCCTCCACTTT. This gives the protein CASSVGFSYNSPLHF.

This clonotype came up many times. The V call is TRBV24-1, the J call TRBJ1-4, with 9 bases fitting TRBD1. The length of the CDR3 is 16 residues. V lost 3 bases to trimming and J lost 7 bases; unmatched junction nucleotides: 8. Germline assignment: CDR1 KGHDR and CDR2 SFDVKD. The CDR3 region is CATSDGTGGGGEKLFF. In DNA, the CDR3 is TGTGCCACCAGTGATGGTACAGGGGGCGGCGGTGAAAAACTGTTTTTT.